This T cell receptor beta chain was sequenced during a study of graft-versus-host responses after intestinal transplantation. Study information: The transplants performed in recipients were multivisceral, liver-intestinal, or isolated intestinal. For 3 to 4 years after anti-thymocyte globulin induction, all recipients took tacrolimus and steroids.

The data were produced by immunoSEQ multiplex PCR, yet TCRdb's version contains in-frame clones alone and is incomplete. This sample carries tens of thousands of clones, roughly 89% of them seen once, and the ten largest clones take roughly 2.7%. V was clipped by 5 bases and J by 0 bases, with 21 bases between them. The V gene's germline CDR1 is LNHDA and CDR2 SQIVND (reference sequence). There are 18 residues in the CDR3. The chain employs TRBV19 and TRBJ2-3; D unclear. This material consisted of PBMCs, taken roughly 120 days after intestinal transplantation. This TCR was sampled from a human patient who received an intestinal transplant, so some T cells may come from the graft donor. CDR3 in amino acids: CASSPRVLTSDSTDTQYF. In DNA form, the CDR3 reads TGTGCCAGTAGTCCCCGGGTCTTGACTTCCGATAGCACAGATACGCAGTATTTT.